Described below is a single T cell receptor (beta chain) sequence and its context. Profiled with immunoSEQ multiplex PCR; TCRdb holds only in-frame clones, not every one. The profile shows over a million clones, around 82% of them singletons. The V gene lost 3 bases and the J gene lost 6 bases, with 9 bases spanning the gap. CDR1 and CDR2 (germline): KGHSH, LQKENI. The CDR3 consists of 13 residues. This sample was taken from a study of shared clonotypes between healthy human individuals. The specimen sequenced was memory CD4+ T cells from PBMCs. Described subset: CD45RA-negative fraction. The TCR was taken from a man between 18 and 35 years old in good health. Some clones in this sample may be carry-over from other donors' samples. The chain is built from TRBV18 and TRBJ2-1; unclear D gene. CDR3: CASSPSQTNEQFF. DNA of the CDR3: TGTGCCAGCTCACCGAGCCAGACCAATGAGCAGTTCTTC.